The clone carrying this T cell receptor (beta chain) has only a few counts. The antigen is unknown. Germline is not matched at one junction end, which may reflect a read error. The TCR beta CDR3 regions underwent amplification using RNA transcripts as the source. HTBI primers were used for first-round RT-PCR of the TCR CDR3. TCRdb re-analysed the multiplex PCR reads in MiXCR, keeping a single row per CDR3 protein. The table has about 420,000 distinct CDR3 sequences, roughly 13% seen once; the top ten hold 5.3%. The data originate from a study of T cells in Graves' hyperthyroidism and ophthalmopathy. Study summary: Peripheral blood was secured at the point of initial diagnosis, before any treatment.

PBMCs were obtained from 9.5 to 10 ml fresh peripheral blood. Study-level points and caveats: Model output signaled ophthalmopathy a median approximately six months ahead of onset.

Germline CDR1 and CDR2: SGHVS and FQNEAQ. The CDR3 loop spans 15 amino acids. The TCR was taken from a young woman with Graves' hyperthyroidism. The sequenced sample consisted of blood. The chain recombines TRBV7-8 with TRBJ2-7, with a possible D match to TRBD1 (7 bases). CDR3 loop: CASSLGRTGSYEQYF. Written as DNA, the CDR3 is TGTGCCAGCAGTTTAGGGAGGACAGGCTCCTACGAGCAGTACTTC.